This T cell receptor (beta chain) derives from a study of cytomegalovirus exposure and HLA in healthy donors. Findings of the study overall: When a later analysis compared HLA-associated TCR beta chains with equally common others, the HLA-associated chains turned out to be more clonally expanded and to have lower generation probabilities.

Comment on this clone: Its antigen remains unidentified.

The primer mix had 60 Vbeta and 13 Jbeta primers. The method was immunoSEQ multiplex PCR; TCRdb's version includes in-frame clones alone and lacks a portion of them. Of about 110,000 clones detected, around four fifths appear once; the ten largest clones hold around 2.9%. The TCR sequence derives from a woman aged 60 to 75 in good health and CMV-seropositive. The sequenced sample consisted of PBMCs.

The CDR3 is CASNTGTGDTEAFF. As DNA, the CDR3 is TGTGCCAGTAATACCGGGACAGGAGACACTGAAGCTTTCTTT. The chain couples TRBV19 to TRBJ1-1; 8 bases are a match to TRBD1. This CDR3 contains 14 residues. Germline V gives CDR1 LNHDA, CDR2 SQIVND (reference sequence). The V gene end was trimmed by 7 bases and the J gene end by 3 bases; junction bases not matched to a gene: 7. Full variable domain (remainder filled in from reference TRBV19 and TRBJ1-1): DGGITQSPKYLFRKEGQNVTLSCEQNLNHDAMYWYRQDPGQGLRLIYYSQIVNDFQKGDIAEGYSVSREKKESFPLTVTSAQKNPTAFYLCASNTGTGDTEAFFGQGTRLTVV.